The 10 T cell receptor beta chains below all came from one sample that was sequenced in a study of cytomegalovirus exposure and HLA in healthy donors. PCR primers comprised 60 Vbeta and 13 Jbeta primers. The table came from immunoSEQ multiplex PCR; TCRdb's copy has only in-frame clones and leaves some out. The sample yields over 100,000 clones, around three quarters seen once. The specimen was PBMCs. These receptors originate from a man in his thirties or forties in good health and CMV-seronegative.

V is TRBV5-1 and J is TRBJ2-7, with D possibly matching TRBD1 (5 bases). The CDR3 spans 14 residues. V dropped 1 base and J dropped 3 bases, with 11 bases sitting between them. Germline V gene sequence: CDR1 SGHRS, CDR2 YFSETQ. In DNA form, the CDR3 reads TGCGCCAGCAGCTTGTCTGGGGCGGACTACGAGCAGTACTTC. This translates into CASSLSGADYEQYF. Full variable domain (missing parts from reference TRBV5-1 and TRBJ2-7): KAGVTQTPRYLIKTRGQQVTLSCSPISGHRSVSWYQQTPGQGLQFLFEYFSETQRNKGNFPGRFSGRQFSNSRSEMNVSTLELGDSALYLCASSLSGADYEQYFGPGTRLTVT.

This clone was seen a few times. The chain combines TRBV20-1 with TRBJ2-7; D gene ambiguous. Germline V gene data show CDR1 as DFQATT and CDR2 as SNEGSKA (reference sequence). V dropped 6 bases and J dropped 11 bases, with 17 bases sitting between them. The CDR3 runs to 11 residues. The DNA of the CDR3 is TGCAGTGCCCCGTTTCTTGGTACAGAGTACTTC. It is translated as CSAPFLGTEYF.

V usage is TRBV28 and J usage is TRBJ2-7, with 11 nucleotides matching TRBD2. The germline gives CDR1 MDHEN, CDR2 SYDVKM. J was trimmed by 5 bases and V by 5 bases; bases with no gene match: 8. The CDR3 contains 15 residues. CDR3: CASSPVAGGPNEQYF. DNA for the CDR3: TGTGCCAGCAGTCCGGTAGCGGGAGGGCCTAACGAGCAGTACTTC.

The chain uses TRBV4-1 and TRBJ2-1, with 9 positions matching TRBD1. V lost 3 bases, J lost 5 bases, and 8 bases stayed unmatched. Germline V gene sequence: CDR1 MGHRA, CDR2 YSYEKL. CDR3 length equals 16 residues. The CDR3 region has the DNA TGCGCCAGCAGCCAGTTGCCGGGACAGGGTAACAATGAGCAGTTCTTC. Amino acids: CASSQLPGQGNNEQFF.

This clone was found a few times. The chain joins TRBV28 to TRBJ2-3; TRBD1 might be the D (5 bases). V gave up 5 bases and J gave up 2 bases, with 20 bases separating them. The CDR3 has 17 amino acids. In germline, CDR1 is MDHEN, CDR2 SYDVKM. CDR3: CASSVEQVGPPTDTQYF. The CDR3 DNA reads as TGTGCCAGCAGTGTAGAACAGGTTGGTCCTCCCACAGATACGCAGTATTTT.

The count of this clone is one. The rearrangement uses TRBV7-2 and TRBJ1-2, with D perhaps matching TRBD1 (6 bases). This CDR3 comprises 15 residues. The V and J ends lost 0 bases and 4 bases respectively, with 12 bases between them. Per germline, CDR1 SGHTA and CDR2 FQGNSA. CDR3 protein: CASSLAVRDIYGYTF. The CDR3 DNA follows: TGTGCCAGCAGCTTAGCGGTCCGGGACATCTATGGCTACACCTTC.

The chain recombines TRBV5-6 with TRBJ2-4; TRBD2 is a possible D gene (6 bases). Germline V CDR1 and CDR2: SGHDT, YYEEEE. The CDR3 covers 16 residues. Trimming took off 1 base at V and 4 bases at J, with 15 bases between the two ends. Here the CDR3 DNA reads TGTGCCAGCAGCTTGATGGGAGGACCCCCGAAAAACATTCAGTACTTC. Amino acids: CASSLMGGPPKNIQYF.

V and J are TRBV2 and TRBJ1-2; a possible D gene is TRBD1 (6 bases). V was clipped by 4 bases and J by 7 bases, with 13 bases between them. Per germline, CDR1 SNHLY and CDR2 FYNNEI. The CDR3 runs to 13 residues. The CDR3 is CASSGAGVFGYTF. CDR3 sequence (DNA): TGTGCCAGCAGTGGTGCAGGGGTTTTTGGCTACACCTTC. The entire variable domain, with the rest obtained from reference TRBV2 and TRBJ1-2, is as follows: EPEVTQTPSHQVTQMGQEVILRCVPISNHLYFYWYRQILGQKVEFLVSFYNNEISEKSEIFDDQFSVERPDGSNFTLKIRSTKLEDSAMYFCASSGAGVFGYTFGSGTRLTVV.

This chain uses TRBV5-1 with TRBJ1-4, with a possible D match to TRBD1 (5 bases). Trimming removed 5 bases at V and 4 bases at J, with 15 bases between. The CDR3 is made up of 15 amino acids. Germline-derived CDR1 and CDR2 are SGHRS and YFSETQ. CDR3 sequence: CASRGRGLGNEKLFF. Written as DNA, the CDR3 is TGCGCCAGCAGGGGAAGGGGCTTGGGTAATGAAAAACTGTTTTTT.

This clone showed up just once. CDR3 coding DNA: TGTGCTAGTGGCGCGACAGGGGGGGGCGGCTACACCTTC. Its protein product is CASGATGGGGYTF. The V gene is TRBV12-5, the J gene TRBJ1-2; 9 bases agree with TRBD1. Germline V lookup: CDR1 LGHNT, CDR2 FRNRAP. The V segment lost 6 bases and the J segment 8 bases; nucleotides outside the gene matches: 7. The CDR3 contains 13 residues.